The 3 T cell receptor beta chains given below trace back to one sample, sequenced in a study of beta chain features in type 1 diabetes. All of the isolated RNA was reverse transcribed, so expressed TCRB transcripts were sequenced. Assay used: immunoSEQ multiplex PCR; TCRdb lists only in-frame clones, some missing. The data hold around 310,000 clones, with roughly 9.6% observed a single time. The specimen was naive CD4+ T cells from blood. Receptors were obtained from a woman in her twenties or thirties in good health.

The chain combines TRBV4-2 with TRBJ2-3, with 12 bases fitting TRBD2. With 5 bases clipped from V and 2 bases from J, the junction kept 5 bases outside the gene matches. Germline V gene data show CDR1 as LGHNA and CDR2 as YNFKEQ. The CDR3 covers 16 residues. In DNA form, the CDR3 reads TGTGCCAGCAGCTTAGGACTAGCGGGACACACAGATACGCAGTATTTT. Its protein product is CASSLGLAGHTDTQYF.

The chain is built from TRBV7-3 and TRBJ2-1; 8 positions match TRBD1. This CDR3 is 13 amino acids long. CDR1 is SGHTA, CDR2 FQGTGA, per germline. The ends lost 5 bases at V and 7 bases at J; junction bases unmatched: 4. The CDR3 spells CASSETGENEQFF. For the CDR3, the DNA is TGTGCCAGCAGCGAGACAGGGGAGAATGAGCAGTTCTTC.

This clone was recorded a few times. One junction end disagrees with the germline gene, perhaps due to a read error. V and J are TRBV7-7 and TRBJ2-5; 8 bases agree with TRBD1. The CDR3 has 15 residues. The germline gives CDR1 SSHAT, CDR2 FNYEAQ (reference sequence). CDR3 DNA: TGTGCTAGCAGCTCGTGGACAGGGAATGCAGAGACCCAGTACTTC. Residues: CASSSWTGNAETQYF.